These T cell receptor beta chains were read from a single sample in a study of immune evolution from preneoplasia to lung adenocarcinoma. Sequenced by immunoSEQ multiplex PCR; TCRdb stores in-frame clones only, minus some. The table lists about 4,600 clones, roughly 70% of them singletons. The source material was FFPE adjacent normal lung tissue. Source of these receptors: a person aged 60 to 85 with lung adenocarcinoma. CDR3s include the opening cysteine and the closing phenylalanine or tryptophan. The order of the fields is CDR3 protein, CDR3 DNA, J gene, V gene, clone size, D gene. A D gene is named only where the DNA matches it firmly. Where a row states a size, it is once, few, many or the class of an expanded clone; other rows omit it.

CDR3aa: CASSASGGLYNEQFF
CDR3nt: TGTGCCAGCAGCGCCTCGGGAGGACTCTACAATGAGCAGTTCTTC
j_gene: TRBJ2-1
v_gene: TRBV9
abundance: NA
d_gene: TRBD2

CDR3aa: CAWSGTGKSTDTQYF
CDR3nt: TGTGCCTGGAGTGGTACAGGAAAAAGCACAGATACGCAGTATTTT
j_gene: TRBJ2-3
v_gene: TRBV30
abundance: once
d_gene: NA

CDR3aa: CASSSKRDSIYSYEQYF
CDR3nt: TGTGCCAGCAGCTCTAAAAGGGACAGCATATACTCCTACGAGCAGTACTTC
j_gene: TRBJ2-7
v_gene: TRBV11-2
abundance: NA
d_gene: TRBD1

CDR3aa: CASSLAPETDTQYF
CDR3nt: TGCGCCAGCAGCTTGGCACCCGAGACGGATACGCAGTATTTT
j_gene: TRBJ2-3
v_gene: TRBV5-1
abundance: NA
d_gene: NA

CDR3aa: CASSPGPGVNYGYTF
CDR3nt: TGTGCCAGCAGCCCAGGGCCGGGGGTTAATTATGGCTACACCTTC
j_gene: TRBJ1-2
v_gene: TRBV7-3
abundance: NA
d_gene: NA

CDR3aa: CASSQGQGPSTEAFF
CDR3nt: TGTGCCAGCAGCCAGGGACAGGGCCCAAGCACTGAAGCTTTCTTT
j_gene: TRBJ1-1
v_gene: TRBV4-2
abundance: NA
d_gene: TRBD1

CDR3aa: CASGQGSYEQYF
CDR3nt: TGCGCCAGCGGCCAGGGTTCCTACGAGCAGTACTTC
j_gene: TRBJ2-7
v_gene: TRBV5-1
abundance: NA
d_gene: NA

CDR3aa: CASRLEREADTQYF
CDR3nt: TGTGCCAGCAGGTTAGAGCGGGAGGCAGATACGCAGTATTTT
j_gene: TRBJ2-3
v_gene: TRBV5-6
abundance: NA
d_gene: TRBD2

CDR3aa: CASSKAGGEEYEQYF
CDR3nt: TGTGCCAGCAGCAAAGCAGGAGGGGAGGAGTACGAGCAGTACTTC
j_gene: TRBJ2-7
v_gene: TRBV21-1
abundance: NA
d_gene: NA

CDR3aa: CASSPLPGGDTDTQYF
CDR3nt: TGTGCCAGCTCACCTCTCCCAGGTGGGGACACAGATACGCAGTATTTT
j_gene: TRBJ2-3
v_gene: TRBV18
abundance: NA
d_gene: NA

CDR3aa: CASSLQGGQQTQYF
CDR3nt: TGCGCCAGCAGCTTGCAGGGGGGCCAGCAGACCCAGTACTTC
j_gene: TRBJ2-5
v_gene: TRBV5-1
abundance: NA
d_gene: NA

CDR3aa: CASRLDSQGSAFF
CDR3nt: TGTGCCAGCCGGTTGGACAGCCAGGGTTCCGCTTTCTTT
j_gene: TRBJ1-1
v_gene: TRBV2
abundance: NA
d_gene: NA

CDR3aa: CASSEAQGAYGYTF
CDR3nt: TGTGCCAGCAGTGAGGCGCAGGGGGCATATGGCTACACCTTC
j_gene: TRBJ1-2
v_gene: TRBV2
abundance: once
d_gene: TRBD1

CDR3aa: CASSYDREASYEQYF
CDR3nt: TGTGCCAGCAGTTACGACAGGGAGGCCTCCTACGAGCAGTACTTC
j_gene: TRBJ2-7
v_gene: TRBV6-5
abundance: NA
d_gene: NA

CDR3aa: CSVLTAGETQYF
CDR3nt: TGCAGCGTTTTGACAGCGGGCGAGACCCAGTACTTC
j_gene: TRBJ2-5
v_gene: TRBV29-1
abundance: NA
d_gene: NA

CDR3aa: CASSLALAGGHEQYF
CDR3nt: TGCGCCAGCAGCTTGGCACTAGCGGGAGGACACGAGCAGTACTTC
j_gene: TRBJ2-7
v_gene: TRBV5-1
abundance: NA
d_gene: TRBD2

CDR3aa: CASSSLGWTGELFF
CDR3nt: TGTGCCAGCAGCTCACTAGGGTGGACCGGGGAGCTGTTTTTT
j_gene: TRBJ2-2
v_gene: TRBV7-9
abundance: NA
d_gene: NA

CDR3aa: CASSFQRQANTEAFF
CDR3nt: TGTGCCAGCAGCTTTCAGAGACAGGCGAACACTGAAGCTTTCTTT
j_gene: TRBJ1-1
v_gene: TRBV7-3
abundance: NA
d_gene: NA